The source of this T cell receptor (beta chain) is a study of T cell changes during pregnancy in multiple sclerosis. Clones were sequenced by immunoSEQ multiplex PCR, and TCRdb holds only the in-frame ones, with some missing. The repertoire holds approximately 90,000 clones, approximately 90% seen once, with 0.9% to 0.95% in the top ten. Germline V gives CDR1 SGHNT, CDR2 YYREEE (reference sequence). The CDR3 spans 13 residues. Trimming took 4 bases from V and 6 from J; bases not matched to a gene: 4. Sequencing used peripheral blood, obtained before pregnancy. This receptor was identified in a female donor with multiple sclerosis, enrolled in a pregnancy study. This chain joins TRBV5-4 and TRBJ2-1; TRBD2 agrees at 7 bases. The CDR3 DNA reads as TGTGCCAGCAGCCCCCCGGGGGGCAATGAGCAGTTCTTC. Translation: CASSPPGGNEQFF. Together with reference TRBV5-4 and TRBJ2-1, the CDR3 gives the full variable domain: ETGVTQSPTHLIKTRGQQVTLRCSSQSGHNTVSWYQQALGQGPQFIFQYYREEENGRGNFPPRFSGLQFPNYSSELNVNALELDDSALYLCASSPPGGNEQFFGPGTRLTVL.